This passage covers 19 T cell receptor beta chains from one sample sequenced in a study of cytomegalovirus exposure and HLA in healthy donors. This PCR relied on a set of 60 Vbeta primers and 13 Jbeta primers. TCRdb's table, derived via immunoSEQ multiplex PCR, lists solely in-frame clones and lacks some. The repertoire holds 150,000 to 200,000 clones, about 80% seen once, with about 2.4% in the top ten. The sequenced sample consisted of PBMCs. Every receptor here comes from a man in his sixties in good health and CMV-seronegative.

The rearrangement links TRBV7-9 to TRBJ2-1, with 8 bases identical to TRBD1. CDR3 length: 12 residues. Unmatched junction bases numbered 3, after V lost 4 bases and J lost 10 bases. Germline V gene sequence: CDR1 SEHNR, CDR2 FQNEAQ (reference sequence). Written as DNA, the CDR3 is TGTGCCAGCAGCTCACGGACAGGGGAGCAGTTCTTC. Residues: CASSSRTGEQFF.

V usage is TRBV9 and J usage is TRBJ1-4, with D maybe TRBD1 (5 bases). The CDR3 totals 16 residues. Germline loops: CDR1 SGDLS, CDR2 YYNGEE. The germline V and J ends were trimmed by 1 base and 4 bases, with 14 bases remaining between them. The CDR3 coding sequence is TGTGCCAGCAGCGTAAGCGGGGGAGTGGGTAATGAAAAACTGTTTTTT. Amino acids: CASSVSGGVGNEKLFF.

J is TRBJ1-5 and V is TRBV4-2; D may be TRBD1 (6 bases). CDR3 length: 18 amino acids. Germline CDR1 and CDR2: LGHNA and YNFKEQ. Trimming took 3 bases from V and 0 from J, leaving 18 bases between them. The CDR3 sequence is CASSHSATGTLSNQPQHF. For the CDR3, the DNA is TGTGCCAGCAGCCATTCCGCGACCGGGACACTTAGCAATCAGCCCCAGCATTTT.

CDR3 in DNA: TGTGCCAGCAGCTTCCCCGAGCGGGAGCAGTTCTTC. This sequence encodes CASSFPEREQFF. The chain joins TRBV7-2 to TRBJ2-1, with TRBD2 as a possible D gene (5 bases). V was clipped by 3 bases and J by 10 bases, with 10 bases between them. The CDR3 totals 12 residues. Germline V gene sequence: CDR1 SGHTA, CDR2 FQGNSA.

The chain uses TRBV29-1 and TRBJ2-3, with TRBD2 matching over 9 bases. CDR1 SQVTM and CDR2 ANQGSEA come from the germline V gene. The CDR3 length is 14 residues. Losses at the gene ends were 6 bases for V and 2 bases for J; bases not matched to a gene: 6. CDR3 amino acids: CSVSSGVITDTQYF. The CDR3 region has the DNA TGCAGCGTGTCTAGCGGGGTTATCACAGATACGCAGTATTTT.

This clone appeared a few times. CDR3 sequence reads: CASSTSNTEAFF. CDR3 in DNA: TGTGCCAGCAGTACATCGAACACTGAAGCTTTCTTT. V gene TRBV6-5 combines with J gene TRBJ1-1; D remains unclear. CDR1 MNHEY and CDR2 SVGAGI come from the germline V gene. V dropped 5 bases and J dropped 1 base, with 5 bases sitting between them. The CDR3 length is 12 residues.

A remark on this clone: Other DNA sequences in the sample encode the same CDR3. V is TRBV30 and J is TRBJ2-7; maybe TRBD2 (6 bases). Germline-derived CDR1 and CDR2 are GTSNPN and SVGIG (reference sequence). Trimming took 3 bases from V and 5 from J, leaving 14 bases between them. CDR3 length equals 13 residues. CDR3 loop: CAWSVWGVHEQYF. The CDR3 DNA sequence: TGTGCCTGGAGCGTATGGGGGGTCCACGAGCAGTACTTC.

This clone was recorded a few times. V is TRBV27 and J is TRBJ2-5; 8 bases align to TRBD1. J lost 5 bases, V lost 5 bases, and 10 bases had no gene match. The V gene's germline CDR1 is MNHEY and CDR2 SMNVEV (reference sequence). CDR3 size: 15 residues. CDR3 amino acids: CASSLFGTGKETQYF. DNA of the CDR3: TGTGCCAGCAGTCTCTTCGGGACAGGAAAGGAGACCCAGTACTTC.

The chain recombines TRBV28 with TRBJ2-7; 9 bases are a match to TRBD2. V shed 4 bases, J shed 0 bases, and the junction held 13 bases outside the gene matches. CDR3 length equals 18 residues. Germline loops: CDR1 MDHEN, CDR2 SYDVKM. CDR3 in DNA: TGTGCCAGCAGTTCTGGCGGGACTAGCCCTCCTTACTCCTACGAGCAGTACTTC. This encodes CASSSGGTSPPYSYEQYF.

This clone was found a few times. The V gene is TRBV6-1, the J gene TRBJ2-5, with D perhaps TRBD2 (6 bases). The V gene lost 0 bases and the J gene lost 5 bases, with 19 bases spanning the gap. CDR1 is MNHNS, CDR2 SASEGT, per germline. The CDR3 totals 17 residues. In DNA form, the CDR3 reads TGTGCCAGCAGTGAAGCCCTCGTAGGCGGAGGGCGGGAGACCCAGTACTTC. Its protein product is CASSEALVGGGRETQYF.

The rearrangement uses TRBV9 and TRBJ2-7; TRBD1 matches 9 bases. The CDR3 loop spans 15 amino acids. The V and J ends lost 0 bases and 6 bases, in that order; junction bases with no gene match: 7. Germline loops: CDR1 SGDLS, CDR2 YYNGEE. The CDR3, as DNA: TGTGCCAGCAGCGTAGTCCCGGGACAGGGCGGCGAGCAGTACTTC. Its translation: CASSVVPGQGGEQYF.

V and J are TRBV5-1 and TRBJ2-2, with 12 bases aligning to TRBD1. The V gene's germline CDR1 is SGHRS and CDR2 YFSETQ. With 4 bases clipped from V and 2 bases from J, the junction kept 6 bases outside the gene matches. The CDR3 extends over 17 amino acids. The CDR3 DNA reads TGCGCCAGCAGCCTAGGGACAGGGGGCCAAAACACCGGGGAGCTGTTTTTT. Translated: CASSLGTGGQNTGELFF.

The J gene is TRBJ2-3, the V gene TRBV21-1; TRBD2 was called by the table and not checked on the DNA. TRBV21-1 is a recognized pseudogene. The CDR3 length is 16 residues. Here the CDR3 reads CASSKALGIGTDTQYF. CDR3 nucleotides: TGTGCCAGCAGCAAAGCGCTAGGTATAGGCACAGATACGCAGTATTTT.

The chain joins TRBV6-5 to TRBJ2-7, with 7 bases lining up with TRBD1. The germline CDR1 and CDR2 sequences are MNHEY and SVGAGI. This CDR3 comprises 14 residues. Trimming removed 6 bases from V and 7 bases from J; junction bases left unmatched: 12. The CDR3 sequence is CASRDRDRWWEQYF. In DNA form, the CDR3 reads TGTGCCAGCAGAGACCGGGACAGATGGTGGGAGCAGTACTTC.

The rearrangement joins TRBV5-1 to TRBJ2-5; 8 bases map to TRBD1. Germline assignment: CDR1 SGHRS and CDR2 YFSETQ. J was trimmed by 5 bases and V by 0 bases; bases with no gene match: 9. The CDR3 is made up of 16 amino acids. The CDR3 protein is CASSLASGGPVETQYF. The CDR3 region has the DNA TGCGCCAGCAGCTTGGCGTCAGGGGGCCCGGTTGAGACCCAGTACTTC.

The CDR3 DNA reads as TGTGCCAGCAGCGAGGGCATCGGGGGGGGAGATGAGCAGTTCTTC. Its protein product is CASSEGIGGGDEQFF. V is TRBV9 and J is TRBJ2-1; 8 bases are shared with TRBD2. V lost 3 bases and J lost 8; bases outside the gene matches: 10. The germline V gene encodes CDR1 SGDLS and CDR2 YYNGEE. The CDR3 runs to 15 residues.

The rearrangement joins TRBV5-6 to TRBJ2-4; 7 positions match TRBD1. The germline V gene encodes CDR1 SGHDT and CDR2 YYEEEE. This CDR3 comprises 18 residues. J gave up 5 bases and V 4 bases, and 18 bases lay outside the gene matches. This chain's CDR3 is CASSPRGTQGFRQNIQYF. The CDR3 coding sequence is TGTGCCAGCAGCCCCAGGGGGACCCAGGGGTTTCGTCAAAACATTCAGTACTTC.

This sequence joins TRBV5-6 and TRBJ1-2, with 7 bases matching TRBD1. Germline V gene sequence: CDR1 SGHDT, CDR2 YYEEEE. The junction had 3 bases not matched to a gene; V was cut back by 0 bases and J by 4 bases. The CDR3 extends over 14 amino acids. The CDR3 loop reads CASSLGQGVYGYTF. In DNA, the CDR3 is TGTGCCAGCAGCTTGGGACAGGGTGTCTATGGCTACACCTTC.

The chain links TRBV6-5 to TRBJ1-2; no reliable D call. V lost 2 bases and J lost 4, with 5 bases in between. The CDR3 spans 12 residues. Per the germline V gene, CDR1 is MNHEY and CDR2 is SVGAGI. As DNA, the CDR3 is TGTGCCAGCAGTTACGAGAGCTATGGCTACACCTTC. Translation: CASSYESYGYTF.